A selection of T cell receptor beta chains follows, all from one sample in a study of cytomegalovirus exposure and HLA in healthy donors. TCRdb keeps only in-frame clones here, not all; method: immunoSEQ multiplex PCR. The specimen's table records over 75,000 clones. The sample taken for sequencing was PBMCs. These receptors were collected from a girl under 18 in good health and CMV-seropositive. Each CDR3 is given without its conserved first and last residue. A D gene is named only where the DNA matches it firmly.

V gene,J gene,D gene,CDR3 protein
TRBV6-6,TRBJ2-3,-,ASSRGLDTQY
TRBV19,TRBJ1-2,TRBD1,ASSDRGTGDYGYT
TRBV25-1,TRBJ1-2,-,ASSGPGGYT
TRBV7-9,TRBJ1-1,TRBD1,ASSLVQGSNTEDF
TRBV19,TRBJ2-7,-,ASSIGLSYEQY
TRBV6-5,TRBJ2-5,TRBD1,ASSLDRIQETQY
TRBV19,TRBJ1-2,-,ASSIEVGTGYGYT
TRBV29-1,TRBJ2-7,-,SVVVRGGYEQY
TRBV10-3,TRBJ1-2,-,AISDPLEVVNYGYT
TRBV6-1,TRBJ2-5,-,ASSEAWGRTGETQY
TRBV11-2,TRBJ2-2,-,ASSPMQGGTGELF
TRBV7-9,TRBJ1-1,TRBD1,ASSLGTGDTEAF
TRBV6-5,TRBJ2-2,TRBD2,ASSPRGGGTGELF
TRBV5-6,TRBJ1-4,-,ASSLKGREEEKLF
TRBV29-1,TRBJ2-1,-,SVGFRDEQF
TRBV7-2,TRBJ2-3,TRBD1,ASSTDREDTQY
TRBV7-9,TRBJ2-4,-,ASSLGAGGGQIAKNIQY
TRBV4-3,TRBJ2-1,-,ASSRDRSNEQF
TRBV6-5,TRBJ2-5,-,ASSYSSTETQY
TRBV18,TRBJ2-2,-,ASSPLDTDNTAGELF
TRBV25-1,TRBJ2-1,-,ASSESRGYNEQF
TRBV11-2,TRBJ1-5,TRBD1,ASSSGQINQPQH
TRBV5-4,TRBJ2-5,-,ASSFRTAGSTQY
TRBV6-5,TRBJ2-5,-,ASGTGETQY
TRBV19,TRBJ2-7,TRBD1,ASSMGTEAYEQY
TRBV27,TRBJ1-6,-,ASKALSPQGLTNLGALH
TRBV9,TRBJ1-1,TRBD1,ASSRSPAQGNPEAF
TRBV9,TRBJ1-1,-,ASSVHAEIPSEAF
TRBV28,TRBJ1-2,TRBD1,ASRTGTVGYT